Shown below are 5 T cell receptor beta chains from a single sample sequenced in a study of siplizumab effects on memory and regulatory T cells. TCRdb's copy holds only in-frame clones and misses some; the assay was immunoSEQ multiplex PCR. The table has some 100,000 clones, 91% seen once. Sequencing input: CD4+ T cells sorted from blood. The receptors were gathered from a human donor in good health. Some clones in this sample may be carry-over from other donors' samples.

This sequence joins TRBV10-2 and TRBJ2-2, with TRBD2 identical over 12 bases. The germline V gene has CDR1 WSHSY and CDR2 SAAADI. This CDR3 has 16 residues. V lost 5 bases and J lost 6; bases outside the gene matches: 7. The DNA of the CDR3 is TGCGCCAGCAGTTCTAGCGGGAGGGCCGGTGCCGGGGAGCTGTTTTTT. Its protein product is CASSSSGRAGAGELFF.

This chain joins TRBV18 and TRBJ2-6; tentatively, D is TRBD1 (6 bases). The V end was cut by 4 bases, the J end by 0 bases, with 13 bases between. There are 17 residues in the CDR3. Germline loops: CDR1 KGHSH, CDR2 LQKENI. In DNA form, the CDR3 reads TGTGCCAGCTCACACGGACAGCTTACCTCTGGGGCCAACGTCCTGACTTTC. It translates to CASSHGQLTSGANVLTF.

The chain combines TRBV7-3 with TRBJ2-2, with a weak D call TRBD2 (6 bases). This CDR3 has 15 residues. CDR1 is SGHTA, CDR2 FQGTGA, per germline. Trimming removed 2 bases from V and 3 bases from J, with 10 bases in between. CDR3 residues: CASSLYGGDTGELFF. For the CDR3, the DNA is TGTGCCAGCAGCTTATATGGAGGGGACACCGGGGAGCTGTTTTTT.

The table lists this clone with a few counts. This rearrangement joins TRBV7-6 to TRBJ2-1; 15 nucleotides align to TRBD2. This CDR3 region has 17 residues. J was trimmed by 10 bases and V by 5 bases; bases with no gene match: 12. Germline lookup yields CDR1 SGHVS and CDR2 FNYEAQ. CDR3 sequence (DNA): TGTGCCAGCAGCACCCCTGGACTAGCGGGAGGGGCTAAGGAGCAGTTCTTC. It codes for CASSTPGLAGGAKEQFF. The whole variable domain, remainder taken from reference TRBV7-6 and TRBJ2-1, is GAGVSQSPRYKVTKRGQDVALRCDPISGHVSLYWYRQALGQGPEFLTYFNYEAQQDKSGLPNDRFSAERPEGSISTLTIQRTEQRDSAMYRCASSTPGLAGGAKEQFFGPGTRLTVL.

The gene calls are TRBV11-2 and TRBJ2-7; the D is unclear. Trimming took 4 bases from V and 0 from J, leaving 16 bases between them. This CDR3 contains 16 residues. CDR1 and CDR2 (germline): SGHAT, FQNNGV. The CDR3 coding sequence is TGTGCCAGCAGCTCCATTGTCCCCAAAACCTCCTACGAGCAGTACTTC. It specifies CASSSIVPKTSYEQYF.